This T cell receptor (beta chain) was sequenced for a study of spatial heterogeneity in lung cancer. This clonotype has a count of ten or more. The CDR3 is made up of 16 amino acids. In germline, CDR1 is SGHTA, CDR2 FQGNSA. V was pared by 1 base and J by 3 bases, with 12 bases between. TCRdb recomputed calls from the 5' RACE reads with MiXCR, one row per CDR3 protein. Found here are approximately 52,000 distinct CDR3 sequences, roughly 6.5% of them singletons; the top ten hold about 3%. As to time point: sample taken at primary tumor resection. The study sequenced unsorted whole RNA from tumor, nontumor lung or frozen PBMC.

The specimen comprised PBMCs, sampled at surgery. This TCR was sampled from a female donor with early-stage non-small cell lung cancer. The chain links TRBV7-2 to TRBJ2-2; D is possibly TRBD1 (6 bases). The CDR3 DNA reads TGTGCCAGCAGCTTAGAAGGGACACCCTACACCGGGGAGCTGTTTTTT. Encoded protein: CASSLEGTPYTGELFF.